This T cell receptor (beta chain) was recorded in a study of regulatory and conventional T cells in RAG deficiency. Overall study results and limits: Treg unique TCR beta sequences were around 100-fold fewer in Omenn syndrome and CID/AS patients than controls. Omenn CD25-high CD127-low cells may be activated cells, not true Tregs. Patient subsets had shorter CDR3s; Omenn Treg-Tconv overlap exceeded 80%.

Measured with immunoSEQ multiplex PCR; TCRdb has only the in-frame clones, and not every one. The sample has about 30,000 clones; around 90% are singletons. Regarding this clone: Its antigen is currently unknown.

The CDR3 totals 14 residues. Per the germline V gene, CDR1 is GTSNPN and CDR2 is SVGIG (reference sequence). The V gene lost 0 bases and the J gene lost 5 bases, with 13 bases spanning the gap. Regulatory T cells were sorted from blood as CD4+ CD25-high CD127-low cells. These data also featured in a second study, about regulatory T cells. That work adds: The primer mix had 52 TRBV and 13 TRBJ primers. Skewed V and J usage and few unique V-J pairs marked patient repertoires, most in Tregs.

The origin of this receptor is a human donor in good health. The sequenced sample was Tregs sorted from blood. This chain connects TRBV30 to TRBJ1-2; D unclear. CDR3 nucleotides: TGTGCCTGGAGTGTGCCGAGGGTTGCTTATGGCTACACCTTC. Residues: CAWSVPRVAYGYTF.